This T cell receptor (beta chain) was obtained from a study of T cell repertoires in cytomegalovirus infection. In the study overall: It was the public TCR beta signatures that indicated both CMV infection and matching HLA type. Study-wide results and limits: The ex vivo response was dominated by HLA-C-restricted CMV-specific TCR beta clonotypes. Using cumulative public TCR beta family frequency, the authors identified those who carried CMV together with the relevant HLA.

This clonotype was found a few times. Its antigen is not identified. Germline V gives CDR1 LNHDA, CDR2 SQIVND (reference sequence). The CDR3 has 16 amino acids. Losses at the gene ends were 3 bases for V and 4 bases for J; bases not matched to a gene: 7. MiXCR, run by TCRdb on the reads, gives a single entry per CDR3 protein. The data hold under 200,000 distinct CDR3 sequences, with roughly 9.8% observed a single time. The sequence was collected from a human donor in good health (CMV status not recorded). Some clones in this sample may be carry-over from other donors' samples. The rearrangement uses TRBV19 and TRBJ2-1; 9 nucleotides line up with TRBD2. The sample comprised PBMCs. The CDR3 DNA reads TGTGCCAGTAGTATGTTGGCGGGAGGGGATTACAATGAGCAGTTCTTC. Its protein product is CASSMLAGGDYNEQFF.